This T cell receptor beta chain derives from a study of blood T cells in healthy people across ages (dated by TCRdb to between 2014 and 2017). About the investigation overall: In model experiments, template switching captured about one uniquely barcoded TCR beta cDNA molecule for every two T cells. To track age-related changes in TCR beta repertoire diversity, the study relied on deep sequencing normalized with unique cDNA molecular identifiers. The donors were divided into four age groups: young (average roughly 17 years), middle-aged (under 40), aged (around 67) and long-lived (around 80). For two donors (one aged 18 to 30 and one aged 80 or older), the study analyzed two additional independent replicas of 1 million unique cDNA reads from the same blood draw. General findings and caveats noted by the study authors: The CMV infection status of donors was not known, potentially confounding age-related changes in expanded clonotypes. Because profiling used bulk unsorted PBMCs, naive and antigen-experienced compartments could not be compared conclusively. Estimates of total diversity from one million sequenced T cells were regarded as lower bounds and underestimates. Observed TCR beta diversity per million T cells fell roughly linearly with age, and a significant reduction was already apparent by age approximately 41. There was a strong correlation between observed TCR beta diversity and the percentage of naive T cells measured by flow cytometry. Compared with the aged group, the long-lived group had more naive CD4+ T cells, fewer expanded clones and increased TCR diversity, a pattern suggesting age selection.

As to this clonotype: Its antigen has not been determined. Qualities for individual bases were not recorded, and no much larger clone is one base off.

V is pared back by 4 bases and J by 4 bases, with 7 bases lying between the germline termini. CDR1 is given as KGHDR and CDR2 as SFDVKD, both from the germline V gene. Spanning cysteine to phenylalanine, the CDR3 consists of 13 amino acids. The retained sequence is limited to the CDR3, 39 bases, with the frame set at the first base. The library came from 5' RACE. Sequencing was performed on an Illumina HiSeq 2500. The second PCR ran for about 7 to 11 cycles and used a J-beta primer mix along with a sample-barcoded 5' primer. A unique molecular identifier was introduced onto each TCR beta cDNA molecule by a template-switch 5' adaptor carrying 12 random nucleotides. Each sample yielded at least 3 million CDR3-containing paired-end reads. First-strand cDNA synthesis was performed from all RNA using the Mint cDNA synthesis kit, with priming by a TRBC-specific oligonucleotide. After uracil-DNA glycosylase treatment, a first 18-cycle PCR used universal primers M1SS and BC2_uni_R on all cDNA. Per the authors' processing: Each sample was normalized by randomly selecting 1 million high-quality reads, each carrying a distinct molecular identifier. Instead of being binned into consensus sequences, reads with shared molecular identifiers were discarded. MiTCR, set to a Q25 quality threshold and the strictest error-elimination algorithm, was used for CDR3 identification, clonotype clustering and error correction. A nonparametric unseen species model with Euler transformation was used to estimate a lower bound on total TCR beta diversity. Using fastp at Q25 and MiXCR, TCRdb reprocessed the public reads and kept productive beta chains. For every CDR3 protein sequence, its rows merge into one entry that carries the most common genes and DNA. What appears here as the V and J calls and clone size reflects TCRdb's work, not the paper's. In all, the sample holds 800,000 to 1,300,000 distinct CDR3 sequences, and under 30% of those were seen once. The ten most abundant clones make up approximately 0.75% of the sample.

Donors were 39 systemically healthy Caucasian individuals from Russia aged about 6 to 100 years. About 9.8 milliliters of peripheral blood were drawn from each donor into EDTA-treated Vacutainer tubes. Ficoll-Paque density-gradient centrifugation was used to isolate PBMCs, with at least 6.5 million per sample. Total RNA, at least 6 micrograms per sample, was extracted from PBMCs with Trizol reagent. The percentages of naive CD45RAhigh/CD27high T cells were determined by flow cytometry on a PBMC aliquot from every donor. The sample also formed part of further work on T cells of mothers and their children. As noted in the second study: Nine systemically healthy Caucasian individuals, comprising three mothers and their six children, were included as donors. cDNA synthesis consumed the entire amount of extracted RNA, loaded at roughly 1.5 ug RNA in each 15 ul reaction. In the second PCR, the M1S primer introduced both the sample barcodes and 2-4 random nucleotides. Over 8.5 million TCR beta CDR3 reads were obtained for each mother, and 2.7 million or so reads were obtained for each child. TCR recombination output is similarly shaped by thymic selection in related and unrelated pairs, with a minor effect exerted by inherited differences. Related mother-child pairs always showed normalized repertoire overlap that was slightly higher than in unrelated mother-child pairs, though the difference was never significant. No persistent microchimeric T cell clones were found, with a detection sensitivity of approximately 110 clones per million clonotypes. Deep NGS was used in the study to compare the TCR beta repertoires of mothers and children and to look for features that separate related mother-child pairs from unrelated individuals. On average, the children were about 10 +/- 4 years old, while the mothers were about 37 +/- 4 years old. After adapter ligation with NEBNext reagents, the libraries were sequenced on Illumina HiSeq 2000 with 100+100 nt paired-end reads. To prevent cross-contamination, the mother and child libraries were prepared a month apart and were sequenced in separate runs. Each donor had between about 500,000 and 2,300,000 distinct TCR beta clonotypes identified. Naive TCR beta clonotypes were estimated from low-frequency clonotypes matched to each donor's FACS-determined naive share, without sorting.

The specimen sequenced was blood. The chain is encoded by TRBV24-1 joined to TRBJ2-1; the D gene is perhaps TRBD1, from 6 matching bases. The sequence was collected from a girl aged 2 to 10 in good health. The CDR3 loop reads CATSEDSYNEQFF. The DNA sequence is given as TGTGCCACCAGTGAGGACAGTTACAATGAGCAGTTCTTC.